A selection of T cell receptor delta chains follows, all from one sample in a study of gamma-delta chains in newborns, infants, children. With CATT, TCRdb re-called clones from the reads. The sample records a few thousand delta-chain clones, approximately 5.2% being singletons. Source material: blood. These receptors originate from a child who was a newborn, infant or young child, either healthy, febrile or measles-vaccinated (not recorded which). Each CDR3 is given with its conserved first and last residue. The D gene is left open where the match is weak. Clone size is not always given. Where it is, it says once, few, many or a class for expanded clones.

J gene | V gene | D gene | clone size | CDR3 DNA | CDR3 protein
TRDJ2 | TRDV2 | TRDD3 | medium-sized | TGTGCCTGTGACCTCCTGGGGGACTCTGCTTTGACAGCACAACTCTTCTTT | CACDLLGDSALTAQLFF
TRDJ1 | TRDV2 | NA | NA | TGTGCCTGTGACCCAGTTCCTACCGTACTGGGGACCCCTGATAAACTCATCTTT | CACDPVPTVLGTPDKLIF
TRDJ1 | TRDV2 | TRDD3 | few | TGCGCCTGTGACACCGTAGCCCGTACTGGGGGGGATCAAGTAAAACTCATCTTT | CACDTVARTGGDQVKLIF
TRDJ1 | TRDV2 | TRDD3 | few | TGTGCCTGTGACCCAGTTGTACTGGGGGGTCCACGGAACACCGATAAACTCATCTTT | CACDPVVLGGPRNTDKLIF
TRDJ1 | TRDV2 | NA | NA | TGTGCCTGTGACGGGGTTCCTACTGGGGGGAAGTACACCGATAAACTCATCTTT | CACDGVPTGGKYTDKLIF
TRDJ2 | TRDV2 | TRDD3 | medium-sized | TGTGCCTGTGACACCGTACTGGGGGATACGGGGATTTTGACAGCACAACTCTTCTTT | CACDTVLGDTGILTAQLFF
TRDJ1 | TRDV2 | TRDD3 | NA | TGTGCCTGTGACACCGTATCTGGGGGACTAGACACCGATAAACTCATCTTT | CACDTVSGGLDTDKLIF
TRDJ1 | TRDV2 | TRDD3 | medium-sized | TGTGCCTGTGACACTGTCCCCCTCTCTGGGGGATACACCGATAAACTCATCTTT | CACDTVPLSGGYTDKLIF
TRDJ1 | TRDV2 | TRDD3 | medium-sized | TGTGCCTGTGACACGATTACTGGGGGCCATCACACCGATAAACTCATCTTT | CACDTITGGHHTDKLIF
TRDJ1 | TRDV2 | NA | NA | TGTGCCTGTAACCACCTGGGGCCACTGGAGTACACCGATAAGCTCATCTTT | CACNHLGPLEYTDKLIF
TRDJ3 | TRDV2 | TRDD3 | few | TGTGCCTGTGACGCCGTACTGGGGGATACGGGCTCCTGGGACACCCGACAGATGTTTTTC | CACDAVLGDTGSWDTRQMFF
TRDJ3 | TRDV2 | TRDD3 | medium-sized | TGTGCCTGTGACACCGTACTGGGGGATACGGGCTCCTGGGACACCCGACAGATGTTTTTC | CACDTVLGDTGSWDTRQMFF
TRDJ1 | TRDV2 | TRDD3 | NA | TGTGCCTGTGACACCGTTCCTGGGGGATACTACACCGATAAACTCATCTTT | CACDTVPGGYYTDKLIF
TRDJ2 | TRDV1 | TRDD3 | few | TGTGCTCTTGGGGAATTGGTTTCCTCTGGGTCCTCGATACTGGGGGACCCCCGATTGACAGCACAACTCTTCTTT | CALGELVSSGSSILGDPRLTAQLFF
TRDJ1 | TRDV2 | NA | medium-sized | TGTGCCTGTGACACTTTAGTTGTTGGGGCCGATACACACGATAAACTCATCTTT | CACDTLVVGADTHDKLIF
TRDJ1 | TRDV2 | TRDD3 | few | TGTGCCTGTGACAGACTGGGGGGTACCGATAAACTCATCTTT | CACDRLGGTDKLIF
TRDJ1 | TRDV2 | TRDD3 | medium-sized | TGTGCCTGTGTCGGATTACTGGGGGATACCGATAAACTCATCTTT | CACVGLLGDTDKLIF